What follows describes a single T cell receptor (beta chain). The assay was immunoSEQ multiplex PCR, and TCRdb's table has in-frame clones only and misses some. The data contain about 140,000 clones, 80% to 90% of them singletons. This sample was included in a study of blood T cell repertoires in COVID-19. As for the study in general: PBMCs, B-cell-depleted T cells, or T cells provided the cDNA or gDNA that made up the material.

The CDR3 runs 15 residues. The germline CDR1 and CDR2 sequences are KGHSH and LQKENI. V was pared by 3 bases and J by 1 base, with 12 bases between. The specimen was peripheral blood. This clonotype originated in a woman aged 55-69 years with acute or convalescent COVID-19. This rearrangement joins TRBV18 to TRBJ1-1; no firm D call. The CDR3 nucleotides are TGTGCCAGCTCACCCTCGGCGAGGGAGAACACTGAAGCTTTCTTT. Protein: CASSPSARENTEAFF. The full variable domain, its missing parts supplied by reference TRBV18 and TRBJ1-1, is NAGVMQNPRHLVRRRGQEARLRCSPMKGHSHVYWYRQLPEEGLKFMVYLQKENIIDESGMPKERFSAEFPKEGPSILRIQQVVRGDSAAYFCASSPSARENTEAFFGQGTRLTVV.